This T cell receptor (beta chain) originates from a study of glioma-infiltrating T cells. The sample holds many counts of this clonotype. Amplification of TCR alpha and beta CDR3 regions from RNA used iRepertoire nested multiplex PCR. TCRdb re-derived calls from the multiplex PCR reads in MiXCR, one entry per CDR3 protein. The repertoire holds 400,000 or so distinct CDR3 sequences, more than 35% seen once, with more than 10% in the top ten. Germline V CDR1 and CDR2: DFQATT, SNEGSKA (reference sequence). This CDR3 spans 13 amino acids. Trimming took 6 bases from V and 2 from J, leaving 12 bases between them.

Sequencing was done on a sample of glioma tissue, nonneoplastic brain tissue, or PBMCs (not recorded which). The receptor was isolated from a human donor with low-grade glioma or glioblastoma, undergoing nonglioma brain surgery, or in good health (not recorded which). J is TRBJ2-3 and V is TRBV20-1; no firm D call. The CDR3: CSAADPLTDTQYF. CDR3 DNA sequence: TGCAGTGCCGCGGACCCTCTCACAGATACGCAGTATTTT.